This is a list of T cell receptor beta chains from one sample in a study of blood T cell repertoires in COVID-19. Assay used: immunoSEQ multiplex PCR; TCRdb lists only in-frame clones, some missing. The sample yields under 35,000 clones, around 89% seen once. Sequencing was carried out using peripheral blood. These receptors were obtained from a man aged 55-75 years with acute or convalescent COVID-19. CDR3s include the opening cysteine and the closing phenylalanine or tryptophan. Fields, in order: J gene, V gene, D gene, CDR3 length, clone size, CDR3 DNA, CDR3 protein. D genes are given only for firm matches. Clone size, where shown, is once, few, many, or a class for clones that have expanded.

>TRBJ2-5|TRBV5-8|TRBD2|14|few
TGTGCCAGCGAATTGGCGGGAGGGGTTGAGACCCAGTACTTC
CASELAGGVETQYF
>TRBJ2-5|TRBV5-8|.|18|.
TGTGCCAGCAGCTCCGACAGGACGATGGCAGCCGTGAAAGAGACCCAGTACTTC
CASSSDRTMAAVKETQYF
>TRBJ2-5|TRBV11-2|TRBD2|19|.
TGTGCCAGCAGCTTAGATCAAGGAGTAGCGGGGGCACGCCAAGAGACCCAGTACTTC
CASSLDQGVAGARQETQYF
>TRBJ2-4|TRBV19|.|15|.
TGTGCCAGTAGTATAGCCCCAGGGGTTAAAAACATTCAGTACTTC
CASSIAPGVKNIQYF
>TRBJ2-5|TRBV5-3|.|14|.
TGTGCCAGAAGCTTGGCCGAGGGGGAAGAGACCCAGTACTTC
CARSLAEGEETQYF
>TRBJ1-2|TRBV7-2|TRBD1|15|.
TGTGCCAGCAGCTTAGGGACAGGGGGCGTCTATGGCTACACCTTC
CASSLGTGGVYGYTF
>TRBJ1-1|TRBV6-5|.|11|.
TGTGCCAGCAGTTACGAGAGGCGAACTTTCTTT
CASSYERRTFF
>TRBJ2-1|TRBV5-1|TRBD2|16|.
TGCGCCAGCAGGCCTACTAGCGGGGGGACCTACAATGAGCAGTTCTTC
CASRPTSGGTYNEQFF
>TRBJ2-2|TRBV28|TRBD2|16|.
TGTGCCAGCAGTTTCCTCGTGAAGGGAGGGACCGGGGAGCTGTTTTTT
CASSFLVKGGTGELFF
>TRBJ2-7|TRBV12-3/TRBV12-4|.|11|.
TGTGCCAGCAGTTTCCACTACGAGCAGTACTTC
CASSFHYEQYF
>TRBJ1-5|TRBV7-9|.|15|.
TGTGCCAGCAGCCCTACAGGGAAGGAAGTTCAGCCCCAGCATTTT
CASSPTGKEVQPQHF